This record looks at one TCR beta chain sequence and its context. The antigen is unknown. The source of the sample is a study of CD8 T cells in ankylosing spondylitis. Points from the study as a whole: Seemingly characteristic of ankylosing spondylitis blood was a TCR beta motif consisting of about 8 highly homologous variants.

CDR3 size: 12 residues. Germline V gene sequence: CDR1 SQVTM, CDR2 ANQGSEA. V was pared by 7 bases and J by 2 bases, with 3 bases of the junction left unmatched. 5'-RACE, quantitative and with molecular barcodes, yielded the TCR beta libraries. MiXCR, run by TCRdb on the 5' RACE reads, gives a single entry per CDR3 protein. This sample has 220,000 or so distinct CDR3 sequences, with around 18% found just once. Sequencing input: blood, either unsorted or a sorted T cell fraction (not recorded which). The V and J genes are TRBV29-1 and TRBJ2-7; TRBD1 aligns across 9 bases. The clonotype comes from a male donor with ankylosing spondylitis. Here the CDR3 DNA reads TGCAGCGCTACAGGGGGCACCTACGAGCAGTACTTC. Its translation is CSATGGTYEQYF.